The 13 T cell receptor beta chains given below trace back to one sample, sequenced in a study of beta chain features in type 1 diabetes. Since all of the isolated RNA was reverse transcribed, expressed TCRB transcripts were what got sequenced. Assay used: immunoSEQ multiplex PCR; TCRdb lists only in-frame clones, some missing. The table records 95,000 to 150,000 clones, about 15% of them present only once. Their antigens remain unidentified. Points from the study as a whole: TCRB CDR3s from Type 1 diabetes patients were moderately but significantly shorter in all four CD4+ subsets.

Sequenced input: central memory CD4+ T cells from blood. Source of these receptors: a man younger than 40 with type 1 diabetes.

This clone was counted only a few times. CDR3 residues: CASSSGLNTEAFF. The DNA of the CDR3 is TGTGCCAGCAGCTCAGGGTTGAACACTGAAGCTTTCTTT. V usage is TRBV11-2 and J usage is TRBJ1-1, with D possibly matching TRBD1 (5 bases). This CDR3 has 13 residues. The germline V gene encodes CDR1 SGHAT and CDR2 FQNNGV. V lost 4 bases, J lost 0 bases, and 6 bases lay in between.

The rearrangement links TRBV19 to TRBJ2-3, with a possible D match to TRBD2 (5 bases). The germline V gene has CDR1 LNHDA and CDR2 SQIVND (reference sequence). V was cut by 6 bases and J by 7 bases, with 11 bases left in between. The CDR3 contains 12 residues. This CDR3 is CASRPSGNTQYF. The DNA of the CDR3 is TGTGCCAGTAGACCCTCGGGAAATACGCAGTATTTT.

The chain employs TRBV13 and TRBJ2-1, with 12 bases aligning to TRBD2. The CDR3 covers 15 residues. Germline values: CDR1 PRHDT, CDR2 FYEKMQ (reference sequence). Unmatched junction bases numbered 6, after V lost 2 bases and J lost 10 bases. CDR3 in amino acids: CASSLSSGGAREQFF. The CDR3 DNA reads TGTGCCAGCAGCTTATCTAGCGGGGGGGCCCGGGAGCAGTTCTTC.

This clone was seen just once. The chain employs TRBV11-2 and TRBJ2-7; TRBD1 aligns across 7 bases. V shed 4 bases and J 4 bases; nucleotides not matched to a gene: 13. The CDR3 length is 16 residues. Germline V CDR1 and CDR2: SGHAT, FQNNGV. CDR3 sequence reads: CASSSGGRDSRYEQYF. For the CDR3, the DNA is TGTGCCAGCAGCTCAGGAGGCCGGGACAGCCGATACGAGCAGTACTTC. The full variable domain, in which reference TRBV11-2 and TRBJ2-7 provide the parts outside the CDR3, is EAGVAQSPRYKIIEKRQSVAFWCNPISGHATLYWYQQILGQGPKLLIQFQNNGVVDDSQLPKDRFSAERLKGVDSTLKIQPAKLEDSAVYLCASSSGGRDSRYEQYFGPGTRLTVT.

The chain has TRBV7-7 and TRBJ2-1; TRBD2 matches at 9 bases. CDR3 length equals 15 residues. Germline assignment: CDR1 SSHAT and CDR2 FNYEAQ (reference sequence). V trimming: 4 bases; J trimming: 3 bases; junction bases outside the gene matches: 4. In DNA, the CDR3 is TGTGCCAGCAGCTCGGGACTAGCTGGCTACAATGAGCAGTTCTTC. This codes for CASSSGLAGYNEQFF.

This clone was detected a few times. The genes are TRBV30 and TRBJ1-6, with D uncertain. Between the trimmed V and J ends, which lost 1 base and 2 bases, there was a span of 9 bases. Germline-derived CDR1 and CDR2 are GTSNPN and SVGIG (reference sequence). The CDR3 extends over 15 amino acids. The CDR3 sequence is CAWSDLGTYNSPLHF. The CDR3 nucleotides are TGTGCCTGGAGTGACCTGGGGACCTATAATTCACCCCTCCACTTT.

In nucleotides, the CDR3 is TGTGCCAGCAGTTCAGTAGAGACCCAGTACTTC. Its protein is CASSSVETQYF. This chain uses TRBV14 with TRBJ2-5; D uncertain. Germline V gene sequence: CDR1 SGHDN, CDR2 FVKESK. V gave up 6 bases and J gave up 4 bases, with 6 bases separating them. This CDR3 has 11 residues. The variable domain in full, with the rest retrieved from reference TRBV14 and TRBJ2-5, is EAGVTQFPSHSVIEKGQTVTLRCDPISGHDNLYWYRRVMGKEIKFLLHFVKESKQDESGMPNNRFLAERTGGTYSTLKVQPAELEDSGVYFCASSSVETQYFGPGTRLLVL.

The chain uses TRBV9 and TRBJ1-1, with D unclear. The CDR3 is 14 amino acids. The ends were cut back, 3 bases at V and 2 bases at J, with 11 bases in the middle. From germline, CDR1 is SGDLS and CDR2 YYNGEE. CDR3 sequence reads: CASSAQQGNTEAFF. Written as DNA, the CDR3 is TGTGCCAGCAGCGCCCAACAAGGAAACACTGAAGCTTTCTTT.

The chain carries TRBV19 and TRBJ1-2; D gene ambiguous. With 6 bases removed from V and 3 bases from J, the gap between germline ends came to 11 bases. The CDR3 is made up of 13 amino acids. Per the germline V gene, CDR1 is LNHDA and CDR2 is SQIVND (reference sequence). The chain's CDR3 is CASSFGIDYGYTF. The DNA of the CDR3 is TGTGCCAGTAGCTTCGGGATAGACTATGGCTACACCTTC.

This clone has only a few counts. V gene TRBV27 combines with J gene TRBJ1-2; 9 nucleotides line up with TRBD1. Germline V CDR1 and CDR2: MNHEY, SMNVEV (reference sequence). The CDR3 loop spans 13 amino acids. The V segment lost 6 bases and the J segment 7 bases; nucleotides outside the gene matches: 6. The CDR3 bases are TGTGCCAGCAGCTCGGGACAGGGTGGTGGCTACACCTTC. Residues: CASSSGQGGGYTF.

This clone was picked up many times. The rearrangement joins TRBV29-1 to TRBJ2-5, with a possible D match to TRBD1 (6 bases). Trimming took 4 bases from V and 5 from J, leaving 11 bases between them. In germline, CDR1 is SQVTM, CDR2 ANQGSEA. The CDR3 sequence is 12 residues long. CDR3 sequence (DNA): TGCAGCGTTGTGCAGGGGCCGGAGACCCAGTACTTC. Translating it yields CSVVQGPETQYF.

This clone was seen only a few times. This may come from a read error, since a much larger clone is one base off. The chain's CDR3 is CARSEDRGWEGNQPQHF. The CDR3 nucleotides are TGTGCCCGCAGTGAAGACAGGGGATGGGAGGGCAATCAGCCCCAGCATTTT. This rearrangement joins TRBV6-1 to TRBJ1-5; 8 bases map to TRBD1. This CDR3 has 17 amino acids. Germline CDR1 is MNHNS and CDR2 is SASEGT.

There are many counts of this clone. V is TRBV18 and J is TRBJ2-7; 7 positions match TRBD1. The V segment lost 5 bases and the J segment 2 bases; nucleotides outside the gene matches: 6. Looked up from germline, CDR1 is KGHSH and CDR2 is LQKENI. The CDR3 consists of 14 residues. This chain's CDR3 is CASSSGQNTYEQYF. The CDR3 nucleotides are TGTGCCAGCTCATCGGGACAGAATACCTACGAGCAGTACTTC.